This T cell receptor beta chain was recorded in a study of shared clonotypes between healthy human individuals. Broader study findings: Among non-shared clonotypes, generation probabilities were lower than among those shared by all four donors. Sharing across four donors was seen in roughly 5.2% of naive CD4 clonotypes. Larger estimated richness was generally seen in naive subsets than in memory subsets.

Note on this clone: Its antigen is unknown.

The protocol was immunoSEQ multiplex PCR, while the TCRdb copy is restricted to in-frame clones and leaves out a portion. The profile shows fewer than 130,000 clones, about 72% of them singletons. CD45RO+ cells plus CCR7-negative CD45RA+ TemRA cells formed CD8 memory. The CDR3 is made up of 13 amino acids. The germline gives CDR1 MRHNA, CDR2 SNTAGT. V lost 8 bases and J 5 bases, leaving 16 bases between the germline ends. The sequenced sample consisted of memory CD8+ T cells sorted from blood. Described subset: CD45RO+ cells pooled with CCR7-negative TemRA cells. The sequence was obtained from a woman in her 30s in good health. V and J are TRBV6-4 and TRBJ2-7; D possibly corresponds to TRBD2 (7 bases). The CDR3 loop reads CASLGEGENEQYF. CDR3 bases: TGTGCCAGCCTGGGGGAGGGGGAGAACGAGCAGTACTTC.